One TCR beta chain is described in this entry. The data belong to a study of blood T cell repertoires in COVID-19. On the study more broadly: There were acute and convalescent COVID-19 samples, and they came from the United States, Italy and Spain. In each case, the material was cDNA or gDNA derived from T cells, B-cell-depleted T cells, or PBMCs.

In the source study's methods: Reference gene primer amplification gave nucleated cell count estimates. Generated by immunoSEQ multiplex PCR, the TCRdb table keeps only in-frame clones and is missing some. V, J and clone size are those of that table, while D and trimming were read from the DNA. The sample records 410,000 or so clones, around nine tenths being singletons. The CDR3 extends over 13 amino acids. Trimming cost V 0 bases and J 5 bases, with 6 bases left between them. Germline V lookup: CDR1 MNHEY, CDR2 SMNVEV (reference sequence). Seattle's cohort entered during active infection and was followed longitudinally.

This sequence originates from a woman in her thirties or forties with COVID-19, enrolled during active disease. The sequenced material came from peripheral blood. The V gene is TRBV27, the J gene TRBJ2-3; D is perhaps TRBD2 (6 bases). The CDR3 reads CASSLSGGDTQYF. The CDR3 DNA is TGTGCCAGCAGTTTATCGGGGGGAGATACGCAGTATTTT.